The clone carrying this T cell receptor beta chain was seen just once. The data derive from a study of Ad26.COV2.S vaccination and SARS-CoV-2 variants. J gave up 2 bases and V 7 bases, and 9 bases lay outside the gene matches. CDR3 length: 15 amino acids. CDR1 MNHEY and CDR2 SVGAGI come from the germline V gene. Indicated treatment: roughly 20 received Ad26.COV2.S at low or high dose, single or two shots; about 5 received placebo; per-sample allocation not given. At day 63 after the first vaccine or placebo injection, samples were drawn. Ad26 vector vaccine expressed Wuhan-strain SARS-CoV-2 spike. Clones were sequenced by immunoSEQ multiplex PCR, and TCRdb holds only the in-frame ones, with some missing. The sample includes hundreds of thousands of clones, 70% to 90% seen only once; the top ten take around 1.5%.

The specimen comprised peripheral blood, sampled in a trial of Ad26.COV2.S vaccine versus placebo. The TCR originated in a person between 18 and 59 years old who received the Ad26.COV2.S COVID-19 vaccine or a placebo. This chain uses TRBV6-5 with TRBJ2-7; 9 positions match TRBD1. The chain's CDR3 is CASKLDRGDTYEQYF. Here the CDR3 DNA reads TGTGCCAGCAAACTTGACAGGGGGGACACCTACGAGCAGTACTTC.